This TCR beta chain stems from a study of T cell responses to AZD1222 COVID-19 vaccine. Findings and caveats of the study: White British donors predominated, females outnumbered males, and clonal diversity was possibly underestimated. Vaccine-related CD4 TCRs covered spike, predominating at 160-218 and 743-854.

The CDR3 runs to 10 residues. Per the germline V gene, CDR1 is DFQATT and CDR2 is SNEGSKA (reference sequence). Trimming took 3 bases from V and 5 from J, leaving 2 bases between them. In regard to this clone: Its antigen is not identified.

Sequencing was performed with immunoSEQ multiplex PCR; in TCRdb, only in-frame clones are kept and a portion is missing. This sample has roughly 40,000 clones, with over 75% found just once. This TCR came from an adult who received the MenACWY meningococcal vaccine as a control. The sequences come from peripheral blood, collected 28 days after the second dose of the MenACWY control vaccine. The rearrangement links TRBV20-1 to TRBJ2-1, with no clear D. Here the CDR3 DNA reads TGCAGTGCTAGGAACAATGAGCAGTTCTTC. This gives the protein CSARNNEQFF.